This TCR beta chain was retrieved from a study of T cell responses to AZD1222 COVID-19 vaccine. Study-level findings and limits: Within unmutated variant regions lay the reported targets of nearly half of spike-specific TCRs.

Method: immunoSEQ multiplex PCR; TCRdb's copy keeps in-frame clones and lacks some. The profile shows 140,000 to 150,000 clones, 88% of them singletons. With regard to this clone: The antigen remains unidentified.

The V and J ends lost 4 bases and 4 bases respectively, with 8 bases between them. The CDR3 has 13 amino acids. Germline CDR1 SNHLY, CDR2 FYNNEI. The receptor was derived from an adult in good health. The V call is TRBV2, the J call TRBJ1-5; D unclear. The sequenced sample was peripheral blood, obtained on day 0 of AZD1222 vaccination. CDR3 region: CASSVLANQPQHF. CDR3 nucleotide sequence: TGTGCCAGCAGTGTCCTCGCGAATCAGCCCCAGCATTTT. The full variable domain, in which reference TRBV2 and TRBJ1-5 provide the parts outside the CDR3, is EPEVTQTPSHQVTQMGQEVILRCVPISNHLYFYWYRQILGQKVEFLVSFYNNEISEKSEIFDDQFSVERPDGSNFTLKIRSTKLEDSAMYFCASSVLANQPQHFGDGTRLSIL.